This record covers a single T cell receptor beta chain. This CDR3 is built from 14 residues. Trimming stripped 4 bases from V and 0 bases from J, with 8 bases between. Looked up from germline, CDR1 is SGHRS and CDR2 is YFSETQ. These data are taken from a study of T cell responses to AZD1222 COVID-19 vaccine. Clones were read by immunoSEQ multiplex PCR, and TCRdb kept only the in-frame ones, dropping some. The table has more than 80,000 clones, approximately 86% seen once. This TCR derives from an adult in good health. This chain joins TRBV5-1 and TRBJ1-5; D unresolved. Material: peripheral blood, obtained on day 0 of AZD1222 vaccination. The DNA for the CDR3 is TGCGCCAGCAGCCCCGGCTATAGCAATCAGCCCCAGCATTTT. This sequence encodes CASSPGYSNQPQHF.